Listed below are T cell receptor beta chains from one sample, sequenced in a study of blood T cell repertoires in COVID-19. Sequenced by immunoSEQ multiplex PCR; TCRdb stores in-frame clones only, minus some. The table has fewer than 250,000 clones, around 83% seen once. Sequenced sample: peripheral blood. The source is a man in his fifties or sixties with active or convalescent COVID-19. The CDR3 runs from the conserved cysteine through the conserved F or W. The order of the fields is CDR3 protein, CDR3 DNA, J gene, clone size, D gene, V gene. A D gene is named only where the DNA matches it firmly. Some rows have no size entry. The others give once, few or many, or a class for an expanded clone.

CDR3 protein: CASRPRATNEKLFF; CDR3 DNA: TGTGCCAGCAGACCACGCGCAACTAATGAAAAACTGTTTTTT; J gene: TRBJ1-4; clone size: .; D gene: .; V gene: TRBV6-5
CDR3 protein: CASSLTLRTGVNSPLHF; CDR3 DNA: TGTGCCAGCAGCTTAACCTTGCGGACAGGGGTTAATTCACCCCTCCACTTT; J gene: TRBJ1-6; clone size: once; D gene: TRBD1; V gene: TRBV5-4
CDR3 protein: CASRGTGSSNTQYF; CDR3 DNA: TGTGCCAGTAGGGGGACAGGGAGCTCCAATACGCAGTATTTT; J gene: TRBJ2-3; clone size: .; D gene: TRBD1; V gene: TRBV19
CDR3 protein: CASSESKSPGRLRSTDTQYF; CDR3 DNA: TGCGCCAGCAGTGAGTCGAAAAGCCCCGGGAGGCTGCGGAGCACAGATACGCAGTATTTT; J gene: TRBJ2-3; clone size: once; D gene: TRBD2; V gene: TRBV10-2
CDR3 protein: CASSEVAGSQETQYF; CDR3 DNA: TGTGCCAGCAGTGAAGTAGCGGGTTCCCAAGAGACCCAGTACTTC; J gene: TRBJ2-5; clone size: .; D gene: TRBD2; V gene: TRBV6-1
CDR3 protein: CASSQGPGGNTGELFF; CDR3 DNA: TGCGCCAGCAGCCAAGGACCAGGGGGGAACACCGGGGAGCTGTTTTTT; J gene: TRBJ2-2; clone size: .; D gene: TRBD1; V gene: TRBV4-1
CDR3 protein: CASSQARQGGYTF; CDR3 DNA: TGTGCCAGCAGCCAAGCCCGTCAGGGAGGCTACACCTTC; J gene: TRBJ1-2; clone size: .; D gene: .; V gene: TRBV14
CDR3 protein: CATRDYYGYTF; CDR3 DNA: TGTGCCACCAGGGACTACTATGGCTACACCTTC; J gene: TRBJ1-2; clone size: once; D gene: .; V gene: TRBV6-5
CDR3 protein: CASSLGRITMNTEAFF; CDR3 DNA: TGTGCCAGCAGCTTAGGGCGGATTACCATGAACACTGAAGCTTTCTTT; J gene: TRBJ1-1; clone size: .; D gene: .; V gene: TRBV11-1
CDR3 protein: CATSWTGGGYTF; CDR3 DNA: TGTGCCACCAGCTGGACAGGGGGTGGCTACACCTTC; J gene: TRBJ1-2; clone size: .; D gene: TRBD1; V gene: TRBV24-1
CDR3 protein: CASRHTGQGYEQYF; CDR3 DNA: TGTGCCAGCAGGCATACGGGACAGGGCTACGAGCAGTACTTC; J gene: TRBJ2-7; clone size: .; D gene: TRBD1; V gene: TRBV28
CDR3 protein: CASSVPETEANYGYTF; CDR3 DNA: TGTGCCAGCAGTGTTCCGGAGACAGAAGCTAACTATGGCTACACCTTC; J gene: TRBJ1-2; clone size: few; D gene: .; V gene: TRBV2